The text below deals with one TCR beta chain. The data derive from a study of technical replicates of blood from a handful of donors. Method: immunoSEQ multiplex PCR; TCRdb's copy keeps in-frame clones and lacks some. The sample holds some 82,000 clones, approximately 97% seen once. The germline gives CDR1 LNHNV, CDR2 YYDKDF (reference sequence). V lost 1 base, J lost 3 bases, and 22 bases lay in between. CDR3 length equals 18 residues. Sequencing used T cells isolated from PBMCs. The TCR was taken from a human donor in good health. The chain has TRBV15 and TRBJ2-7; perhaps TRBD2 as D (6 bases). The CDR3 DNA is TGTGCCACCAGCAGAGGGGTTCTAACCCCGGGAGTACTCTACGAGCAGTACTTC. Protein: CATSRGVLTPGVLYEQYF.